Listed here are 28 T cell receptor beta chains from one sample, sequenced in a study of blood T cells in healthy people across ages. PCR was performed a second time for roughly 7 to 12 cycles using a sample-barcoded 5' primer and a J-beta primer mix. One entry per CDR3 protein results from TCRdb running MiXCR on the 5' RACE reads. The table has more than 1,000,000 distinct CDR3 sequences, under 30% seen once. This sample also belongs to another study, concerning T cells of mothers and their children.

Material: blood. The receptors were gathered from a girl aged 2-10 years in good health.

CDR3 sequence (DNA): TGCAGTGCTAGAGGGGGTTGGCAGGGCCGTTCCTATGGCTACACCTTC. Its translation is CSARGGWQGRSYGYTF. The chain combines TRBV20-1 with TRBJ1-2, with D possibly TRBD1 on 5 matching bases. Trimming cost V 1 base and J 4 bases, with 19 bases left between them. Germline V gene sequence: CDR1 DFQATT, CDR2 SNEGSKA (reference sequence). The CDR3 sequence is 16 residues long.

The genes are TRBV11-1 and TRBJ2-1; tentatively, D is TRBD1 or TRBD2 (5 bases each). CDR1 and CDR2 from the germline V gene are SGHAT and FQDESV (reference sequence). Trimming removed 3 bases at V and 4 bases at J, with 13 bases between. CDR3 size: 15 residues. For the CDR3, the DNA is TGTGCCAGCAGCTTCAGGGACCTCCTTTACAATGAGCAGTTCTTC. Protein product: CASSFRDLLYNEQFF. The full variable domain, completed using reference TRBV11-1 and TRBJ2-1, is EAEVAQSPRYKITEKSQAVAFWCDPISGHATLYWYRQILGQGPELLVQFQDESVVDDSQLPKDRFSAERLKGVDSTLKIQPAELGDSAMYLCASSFRDLLYNEQFFGPGTRLTVL.

This clonotype has just a few counts. The rearrangement uses TRBV7-3 and TRBJ2-1, with D unresolved. The V gene lost 1 base and the J gene lost 9 bases, with 7 bases spanning the gap. The CDR3 is 12 residues long. In germline, CDR1 is SGHTA, CDR2 FQGTGA. CDR3 protein: CASSLSLREQFF. DNA of the CDR3: TGTGCCAGCAGCTTAAGCCTACGTGAGCAGTTCTTC.

The chain couples TRBV12-3 or TRBV12-4 to TRBJ1-1, with D possibly matching TRBD1 (6 bases). V lost 0 bases to trimming and J lost 0 bases, with 8 bases between them. This CDR3 has 15 residues. The CDR3 is CASSLADRMNTEAFF. In DNA, the CDR3 is TGTGCCAGCAGTTTAGCCGACAGGATGAACACTGAAGCTTTCTTT.

This clonotype was detected only a few times. The chain links TRBV20-1 to TRBJ1-1; no clear D. The CDR3 totals 14 residues. Per the germline V gene, CDR1 is DFQATT and CDR2 is SNEGSKA (reference sequence). Trimming left V 3 bases short and J 3 bases short, with 14 bases between. The CDR3 reads CSAREYPGDTEAFF. For the CDR3, the DNA is TGCAGTGCTAGGGAGTACCCTGGGGACACTGAAGCTTTCTTT.

The chain couples TRBV5-1 to TRBJ2-4, with 7 bases identical to TRBD2. CDR1 is SGHRS and CDR2 is YFSETQ in the germline V gene. This CDR3 has 17 residues. The V and J ends lost 0 bases and 0 bases, in that order; junction bases with no gene match: 6. CDR3 region: CASSLVGGIGAKNIQYF. Written as DNA, the CDR3 is TGCGCCAGCAGCTTGGTGGGGGGGATAGGAGCCAAAAACATTCAGTACTTC.

J is TRBJ2-5 and V is TRBV12-3 or TRBV12-4; no definite D call. CDR3 size: 15 residues. The ends were cut back, 4 bases at V and 0 bases at J, with 12 bases in the middle. The CDR3 sequence is CASSSQGRNQETQYF. CDR3 nucleotides: TGTGCCAGCAGTTCGCAAGGTCGGAACCAAGAGACCCAGTACTTC.

This chain links TRBV4-1 with TRBJ2-7, with D unresolved. V lost 3 bases and J lost 2, with 11 bases in between. The CDR3 covers 14 residues. The germline V gene has CDR1 MGHRA and CDR2 YSYEKL. The CDR3 sequence: CASSQPTFTYEQYF. The CDR3 region has the DNA TGCGCCAGCAGCCAGCCCACCTTCACCTACGAGCAGTACTTC.

V and J are TRBV12-3 or TRBV12-4 and TRBJ1-2; no clear D. This CDR3 has 11 residues. Trimming stripped 3 bases from V and 10 bases from J, with 9 bases between. CDR3 region: CASSFKRSYTF. Here the CDR3 DNA reads TGTGCCAGCAGTTTTAAACGGTCCTACACCTTC.

Of note for this clonotype: A junction end diverges from the germline sequence, so it may reflect a read error. The gene calls are TRBV25-1 and TRBJ2-5; D might be TRBD2 (6 bases). The CDR3 spans 11 residues. Looked up from germline, CDR1 is MGHDK and CDR2 is SYGVNS. The CDR3 sequence: CASSEGIGRNF. The CDR3 coding sequence is TGTGCCAGCAGTGAAGGGATAGGGAGGAACTTC.

This clonotype appeared many times. The junction differs from germline at one of its ends, possibly a read error. The chain combines TRBV6-5 with TRBJ2-5; 11 positions match TRBD2. The J call may not be correct, given that the DNA end is closer to TRBJ2-1. The CDR3 sequence is 15 residues long. The germline CDR1 and CDR2 sequences are MNHEY and SVGAGI. The CDR3 DNA reads as TGCGCCAGCAGCCAACTAGCGGGGGAGGGTAATGAGCAGTTCTTC. Protein product: CASSQLAGEGNEQFF.

This clonotype has more than one count but fewer than ten. This sequence joins TRBV29-1 and TRBJ2-1; TRBD1 matches 8 bases. The germline V gene has CDR1 SQVTM and CDR2 ANQGSEA. The CDR3 length is 14 residues. The ends lost 3 bases at V and 4 bases at J; junction bases unmatched: 5. In DNA form, the CDR3 reads TGCAGCGTTGAGAGGACAGGGACGTACAATGAGCAGTTCTTC. This translates into CSVERTGTYNEQFF.

This clonotype was recorded a few times. Written as DNA, the CDR3 is TGTGCCAGCAGCCGGAAGGGCGCGGACACTGAAGCTTTCTTT. It specifies CASSRKGADTEAFF. V usage is TRBV3-1 and J usage is TRBJ1-1, with unresolved D. The CDR3 consists of 14 residues. The ends were cut back, 4 bases at V and 3 bases at J, with 12 bases in the middle. Germline CDR1 LGHDT, CDR2 YNNKEL (reference sequence).

The chain links TRBV7-9 to TRBJ2-5, with D tentatively TRBD1 (6 bases). Trimming stripped 3 bases from V and 3 bases from J, with 11 bases between. The germline V gene has CDR1 SEHNR and CDR2 FQNEAQ (reference sequence). The CDR3 totals 14 residues. CDR3 nucleotides: TGTGCCAGCAGCTTTTTGCCAGGGGAAGAGACCCAGTACTTC. This translates into CASSFLPGEETQYF.

In its sample, this clonotype was seen a few times. A read error may produce the germline difference seen at one junction end. The chain couples TRBV5-1 to TRBJ2-7; D is ambiguous. CDR3 length: 14 amino acids. The germline CDR1 and CDR2 sequences are SGHRS and YFSETQ. CDR3 DNA sequence: TGCGCCAGCAGCTTAGGGCCCAGCTCCTACGGGCAGTACTTC. It encodes CASSLGPSSYGQYF.

This rearrangement joins TRBV24-1 to TRBJ2-7; the D is unclear. The V end lost 0 bases, the J end lost 6 bases, and 8 bases lay between the germline ends. Germline V CDR1 and CDR2: KGHDR, SFDVKD. The CDR3 is 13 residues long. In DNA, the CDR3 is TGTGCCACCAGTGATTTGTCGTATACCGAGCAGTACTTC. The encoded protein is CATSDLSYTEQYF.

The table lists this clonotype with a few counts. This chain uses TRBV20-1 with TRBJ1-5, with D perhaps matching TRBD1 (5 bases). Germline lookup yields CDR1 DFQATT and CDR2 SNEGSKA (reference sequence). This CDR3 has 14 amino acids. Between the trimmed V and J ends, which lost 5 bases and 7 bases, there was a span of 18 bases. The chain's CDR3 is CSAAPGGGSQPQHF. In nucleotides, the CDR3 is TGCAGTGCTGCCCCCGGGGGAGGAAGCCAGCCCCAGCATTTT.

The J gene is TRBJ1-5, the V gene TRBV15; a weak D match, TRBD1 (6 bases). With 0 bases removed from V and 6 bases from J, the gap between germline ends came to 18 bases. This CDR3 has 17 residues. CDR1 LNHNV and CDR2 YYDKDF come from the germline V gene (reference sequence). The CDR3 DNA follows: TGTGCCACCAGCAGAGATGCCAACAGGGAGGAGTTTCAGCCCCAGCATTTT. This gives the protein CATSRDANREEFQPQHF.

The rearrangement joins TRBV7-9 to TRBJ2-1; TRBD1 aligns across 10 bases. The CDR3 totals 15 residues. CDR1 and CDR2 from the germline V gene are SEHNR and FQNEAQ (reference sequence). Trimming removed 1 base from V and 9 bases from J; junction bases left unmatched: 6. The CDR3 region has the DNA TGTGCCAGCAGCTTAGAAGGACAGGGGGTTCGTGAGCAGTTCTTC. It encodes CASSLEGQGVREQFF.

This clonotype was seen a few times. This chain joins TRBV5-5 and TRBJ2-5; D remains unclear. CDR3 length: 16 amino acids. V was pared by 0 bases and J by 4 bases, with 16 bases between. CDR1 SGHKS and CDR2 YYEKEE come from the germline V gene (reference sequence). CDR3: CASSLGYGERRETQYF. In DNA, the CDR3 is TGTGCCAGCAGCTTGGGGTATGGAGAAAGGCGAGAGACCCAGTACTTC.

This clonotype was seen only a few times. The chain joins TRBV7-9 to TRBJ2-5; 10 bases agree with TRBD2. With 1 base clipped from V and 2 bases from J, the junction kept 4 bases outside the gene matches. Per the germline V gene, CDR1 is SEHNR and CDR2 is FQNEAQ (reference sequence). The CDR3 extends over 16 amino acids. Written as DNA, the CDR3 is TGTGCCAGCAGCTTAGAGCCAGCGGGAGGGCAAGAGACCCAGTACTTC. Amino acids: CASSLEPAGGQETQYF.

A note on this clonotype: The CDR3 does not end in the conserved phenylalanine or tryptophan, so this is likely a read error. This chain joins TRBV12-3 or TRBV12-4 and TRBJ2-3, with TRBD2 matching over 8 bases. This CDR3 region has 15 residues. The CDR3 DNA reads as TGTGCCAGCAGTTTCCCAGCCGGGAGGGCCGATATGCAGTATTCT. It yields the protein CASSFPAGRADMQYS.

This clonotype was found a few times. At one boundary the junction diverges from the germline segment, which might be a read error. V usage is TRBV6-5 and J usage is TRBJ1-1; D possibly corresponds to TRBD1 (5 bases). This CDR3 region has 16 residues. Germline CDR1 MNHEY, CDR2 SVGAGI. The CDR3 here is CASSSFTPTVNTKAFF. CDR3 in DNA: TGTGCCAGCAGTTCCTTTACTCCGACAGTGAACACTAAAGCTTTCTTT.

This clonotype was counted between two and nine times. The chain employs TRBV21-1 and TRBJ2-7; no check of the table's D call, TRBD1, against the DNA was made. TRBV21-1 is a pseudogene. The CDR3 is made up of 13 amino acids. The CDR3 DNA reads as TGTGCCACTGAGGGAATGGACACCTACGAGCAGTACTTC. Amino acid sequence: CATEGMDTYEQYF.

This clonotype was observed a handful of times. The V gene is TRBV6-2 or TRBV6-3, the J gene TRBJ2-1; D gene ambiguous. CDR1 is MNHEY, CDR2 SVGEGT, per germline. CDR3 length: 11 amino acids. The V gene lost 7 bases and the J gene lost 7 bases, with 8 bases spanning the gap. CDR3 nucleotides: TGTGCCAGCAACGGCCGGAATGAGCAGTTCTTC. This codes for CASNGRNEQFF.

The rearrangement links TRBV29-1 to TRBJ2-1; D is tentatively TRBD1 or TRBD2 (5 bases each). Trimming took 8 bases from V and 4 from J, leaving 18 bases between them. Looked up from germline, CDR1 is SQVTM and CDR2 is ANQGSEA. CDR3 length: 14 amino acids. For the CDR3, the DNA is TGCAGCTTTGTCCTCGGGACGGTATACAATGAGCAGTTCTTC. Its protein product is CSFVLGTVYNEQFF.

The CDR3 spells CSVADIGGYSNQPQHF. CDR3 bases: TGCAGCGTTGCGGATATCGGGGGATATAGCAATCAGCCCCAGCATTTT. J is TRBJ1-5 and V is TRBV29-1, with D possibly TRBD1 on 5 matching bases. V was shortened by 4 bases and J by 0 bases, with 16 bases between the two germline ends. The CDR3 loop spans 16 amino acids. Germline CDR1 reads SQVTM; CDR2 reads ANQGSEA.

This clonotype showed up just a few times. The genes are TRBV28 and TRBJ1-6, with D unresolved. The ends were cut back, 7 bases at V and 6 bases at J, with 13 bases in the middle. This CDR3 contains 14 residues. Germline-derived CDR1 and CDR2 are MDHEN and SYDVKM. The CDR3: CASNPGSGNSPLHF. CDR3 nucleotide sequence: TGTGCCAGCAACCCCGGGTCCGGTAATTCACCCCTCCACTTT.